This T cell receptor (beta chain) was sequenced during a study of cytomegalovirus exposure and HLA in healthy donors. General observations from the study: In a later analysis, CMV-associated beta chains were mostly HLA-associated, it appeared. For most TCR sequences rarity was the rule, although some public TCRs occurred in many donors.

As concerns this clone: The antigen is undetermined.

Primers for the PCR totalled 60 Vbeta and 13 Jbeta. Sequencing used immunoSEQ multiplex PCR; TCRdb keeps in-frame clones, though not all of them. The data contain about 160,000 clones, 60% to 80% of them singletons. The sequence was obtained from a man aged 55 to 69 in good health and CMV-seronegative. The specimen was PBMCs.

CDR3 sequence (DNA): TGTGCCAGTAGTATTCCTAGCGCAGATACGCAGTATTTT. It translates to CASSIPSADTQYF. The chain carries TRBV19 and TRBJ2-3, with D possibly matching TRBD2 (6 bases). Germline V gene sequence: CDR1 LNHDA, CDR2 SQIVND (reference sequence). CDR3 length: 13 amino acids. V lost 3 bases, J lost 4 bases, and 8 bases lay in between.